Listed below are T cell receptor beta chains from one sample, sequenced in a study of shared clonotypes between healthy human individuals. Libraries were prepared by immunoSEQ multiplex PCR; TCRdb keeps only in-frame clonotypes and omits some of them. The sample contains roughly 2.1 million clones, about 92% of which appear only once. The sample was naive CD8+ T cells from PBMCs. These receptors came from a man aged 18 to 30 in good health. Some clones in this sample may be carry-over from other donors' samples. Both conserved end residues are part of each CDR3. Fields, in order: CDR3 protein, J gene, V gene.

cdr3_aa: CASSRTSGGPHEQFF
j_call: TRBJ2-1
v_call: TRBV7-9

cdr3_aa: CASSTWTGRDTGELFF
j_call: TRBJ2-2
v_call: TRBV11-2

cdr3_aa: CASSPLWTSGAYEQYF
j_call: TRBJ2-7
v_call: TRBV11-2

cdr3_aa: CASSLRHRALMDIQYF
j_call: TRBJ2-4
v_call: TRBV7-9

cdr3_aa: CASSPNGRQREWGSYNEQFF
j_call: TRBJ2-1
v_call: TRBV23-1

cdr3_aa: CASSDFPGREGGDTQYF
j_call: TRBJ2-3
v_call: TRBV2

cdr3_aa: CASIFRLGGDQPQHF
j_call: TRBJ1-5
v_call: TRBV28

cdr3_aa: CSVLGGNYEQYF
j_call: TRBJ2-7
v_call: TRBV29-1

cdr3_aa: CASRADWNEQFF
j_call: TRBJ2-1
v_call: TRBV6-1

cdr3_aa: CASMKTRGADGYTF
j_call: TRBJ1-2
v_call: TRBV27

cdr3_aa: CASGGTGGWGGELFF
j_call: TRBJ2-2
v_call: TRBV27

cdr3_aa: CASSITGGWYTEAFF
j_call: TRBJ1-1
v_call: TRBV27

cdr3_aa: CASSFIAANYNEQFF
j_call: TRBJ2-1
v_call: TRBV13

cdr3_aa: CASSEWASGAYEQYF
j_call: TRBJ2-7
v_call: TRBV6-1

cdr3_aa: CASSFLTGFGNQPQHF
j_call: TRBJ1-5
v_call: TRBV5-8

cdr3_aa: CASSDEGWDEKLFF
j_call: TRBJ1-4
v_call: TRBV6-1

cdr3_aa: CASTNRSLAVGYLYGYTF
j_call: TRBJ1-2
v_call: TRBV9

cdr3_aa: CASSPPGGVLGANVLTF
j_call: TRBJ2-6
v_call: TRBV7-8

cdr3_aa: CASSLSSSSREAFF
j_call: TRBJ1-1
v_call: TRBV27

cdr3_aa: CASSARTGDYGYTF
j_call: TRBJ1-2
v_call: TRBV11-2

cdr3_aa: CASSVDRVEKTQYF
j_call: TRBJ2-5
v_call: TRBV11-2

cdr3_aa: CASSGTGEVRETQYF
j_call: TRBJ2-5
v_call: TRBV7-2

cdr3_aa: CASSLTRTSGLEQFF
j_call: TRBJ2-1
v_call: TRBV28

cdr3_aa: CASSLDRVEAFF
j_call: TRBJ1-1
v_call: TRBV7-9

cdr3_aa: CASLGLAAYEQYF
j_call: TRBJ2-7
v_call: TRBV28

cdr3_aa: CASSGTGVNEQYF
j_call: NA
v_call: TRBV28

cdr3_aa: CASSLSSGAYEQYF
j_call: TRBJ2-7
v_call: TRBV7-8

cdr3_aa: CASSESRTGGPYEQYF
j_call: TRBJ2-7
v_call: TRBV6-1

cdr3_aa: CASSAFLQGRTGANVLTF
j_call: TRBJ2-6
v_call: TRBV6-1

cdr3_aa: CASSPWEDYEQYF
j_call: TRBJ2-7
v_call: TRBV4-1

cdr3_aa: CASRGTGDYEQYF
j_call: TRBJ2-7
v_call: TRBV19

cdr3_aa: CASQQHLRAVDTQYF
j_call: TRBJ2-3
v_call: TRBV27

cdr3_aa: CASSLTTGDSNQPQHF
j_call: TRBJ1-5
v_call: TRBV27

cdr3_aa: CASSKAPVRWGNTQYF
j_call: TRBJ2-3
v_call: TRBV21-1

cdr3_aa: CASTGLATSTDTQYF
j_call: TRBJ2-3
v_call: TRBV28

cdr3_aa: CASSYYRGTGELFF
j_call: TRBJ2-2
v_call: TRBV6-5

cdr3_aa: CASSFSGTGDEQYF
j_call: TRBJ2-7
v_call: TRBV11-3

cdr3_aa: CASSAGRGTDTQYF
j_call: TRBJ2-3
v_call: TRBV9

cdr3_aa: CSVLPSGRTGEQFF
j_call: TRBJ2-1
v_call: TRBV29-1

cdr3_aa: CASSQDGWGMNTEAFF
j_call: TRBJ1-1
v_call: TRBV4-3